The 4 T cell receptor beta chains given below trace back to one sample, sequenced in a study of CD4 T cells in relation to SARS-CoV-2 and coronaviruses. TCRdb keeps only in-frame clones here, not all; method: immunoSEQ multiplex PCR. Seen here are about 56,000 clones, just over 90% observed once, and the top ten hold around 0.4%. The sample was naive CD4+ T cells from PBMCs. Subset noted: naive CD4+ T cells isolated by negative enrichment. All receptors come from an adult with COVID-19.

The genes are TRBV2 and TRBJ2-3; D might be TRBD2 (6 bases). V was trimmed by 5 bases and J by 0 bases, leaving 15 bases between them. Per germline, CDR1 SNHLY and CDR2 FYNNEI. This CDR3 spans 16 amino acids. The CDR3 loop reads CASSYLAPDSTDTQYF. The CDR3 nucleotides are TGTGCCAGCAGTTATCTAGCGCCCGATAGCACAGATACGCAGTATTTT.

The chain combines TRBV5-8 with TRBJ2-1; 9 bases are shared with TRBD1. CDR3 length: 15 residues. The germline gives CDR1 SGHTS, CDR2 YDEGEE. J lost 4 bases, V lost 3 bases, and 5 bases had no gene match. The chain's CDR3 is CASSYDRGSYNEQFF. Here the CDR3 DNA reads TGTGCCAGCAGCTACGACAGGGGGAGTTACAATGAGCAGTTCTTC. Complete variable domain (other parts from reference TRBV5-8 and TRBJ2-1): EAGVTQSPTHLIKTRGQQATLRCSPISGHTSVYWYQQALGLGLQFLLWYDEGEERNRGNFPPRFSGRQFPNYSSELNVNALELEDSALYLCASSYDRGSYNEQFFGPGTRLTVL.

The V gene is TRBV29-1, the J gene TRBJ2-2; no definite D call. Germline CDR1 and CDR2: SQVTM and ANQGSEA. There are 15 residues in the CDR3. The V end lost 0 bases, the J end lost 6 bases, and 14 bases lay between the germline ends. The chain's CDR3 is CSVEDNFWNSGELFF. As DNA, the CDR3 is TGCAGCGTTGAAGATAATTTTTGGAATTCCGGGGAGCTGTTTTTT.

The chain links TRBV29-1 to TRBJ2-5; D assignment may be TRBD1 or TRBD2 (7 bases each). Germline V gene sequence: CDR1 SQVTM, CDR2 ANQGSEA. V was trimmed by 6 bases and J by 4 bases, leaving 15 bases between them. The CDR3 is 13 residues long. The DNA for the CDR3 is TGCAGCGTACGACAGGGAGGGGGAGAGACCCAGTACTTC. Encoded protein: CSVRQGGGETQYF.